Presented here are 15 T cell receptor beta chains from one specimen sequenced in a study of blood T cells in healthy people across ages. A second PCR, run for about 7 to 12 cycles, used a sample-barcoded 5' primer plus a J-beta primer mix. TCRdb re-derived calls from the 5' RACE reads in MiXCR, one entry per CDR3 protein. The sample yields 1.5 million to 2 million distinct CDR3 sequences, about 50% seen once. The sample consisted of blood. These receptor sequences come from a woman in her forties in good health.

To note about this clonotype: At one of its ends the junction is not consistent with the germline gene, which may arise from a read error. The chain uses TRBV20-1 and TRBJ2-7; TRBD1 matches at 7 bases. Germline loops: CDR1 DFQATT, CDR2 SNEGSKA (reference sequence). CDR3 length: 14 amino acids. The DNA of the CDR3 is TGCAGTGCCCTAGAGAAGACAGGGTTCTCCGAGCGGTACTTC. Translation: CSALEKTGFSERYF.

This chain links TRBV7-2 with TRBJ1-2; unclear D gene. The ends were cut back, 1 base at V and 3 bases at J, with 9 bases in the middle. Per germline, CDR1 SGHTA and CDR2 FQGNSA. This CDR3 region has 14 residues. This CDR3 is CASSLGISDYGYTF. DNA of the CDR3: TGTGCCAGCAGCTTAGGGATCAGTGACTATGGCTACACCTTC.

This clonotype was counted only a few times. The rearrangement uses TRBV5-1 and TRBJ2-3, with TRBD2 identical over 8 bases. Germline-derived CDR1 and CDR2 are SGHRS and YFSETQ. With 0 bases clipped from V and 2 bases from J, the junction kept 5 bases outside the gene matches. The CDR3 runs 16 residues. CDR3 region: CASSLDATSVTDTQYF. CDR3 DNA: TGCGCCAGCAGCTTGGATGCGACTAGCGTCACAGATACGCAGTATTTT.

The chain is built from TRBV11-3 and TRBJ2-5; 7 bases fit TRBD1. The V segment lost 3 bases and the J segment 11 bases; nucleotides outside the gene matches: 12. The CDR3 runs 14 residues. Germline V lookup: CDR1 SGHNT, CDR2 YENEEA. The CDR3 loop is CASSFGGQTNEQYF. In DNA, the CDR3 is TGTGCCAGCAGCTTTGGGGGACAGACCAATGAGCAGTACTTC.

The chain has TRBV20-1 and TRBJ1-2, with D unresolved. Germline loops: CDR1 DFQATT, CDR2 SNEGSKA (reference sequence). Trimming pared 6 bases from V and 4 bases from J, leaving 12 bases between. The CDR3 totals 12 residues. CDR3 residues: CSAADSPYGYTF. CDR3 in DNA: TGCAGTGCCGCGGACTCACCCTATGGCTACACCTTC.

V and J are TRBV5-1 and TRBJ1-2; D ambiguous. V was shortened by 1 base and J by 3 bases, with 16 bases between the two germline ends. This CDR3 has 16 residues. Looked up from germline, CDR1 is SGHRS and CDR2 is YFSETQ. The chain's CDR3 is CASSLNSGRADYGYTF. The CDR3 bases are TGCGCCAGCAGCTTGAATTCGGGCCGAGCTGACTATGGCTACACCTTC.

This sequence joins TRBV7-9 and TRBJ2-2, with TRBD1 matching 10 bases. This CDR3 spans 17 amino acids. Per germline, CDR1 SEHNR and CDR2 FQNEAQ (reference sequence). Trimming at V came to 4 bases and at J to 3 bases, leaving 8 bases not matched to a gene. Written as DNA, the CDR3 is TGTGCCAGCAGCTCTGAAGCCGGGACAGGGGACACCGGGGAGCTGTTTTTT. It translates to CASSSEAGTGDTGELFF.

V and J are TRBV7-2 and TRBJ2-6; D not certain. Between the trimmed V and J ends, which lost 11 bases and 2 bases, there was a span of 10 bases. CDR1 is SGHTA and CDR2 is FQGNSA in the germline V gene. The CDR3 loop spans 13 amino acids. The CDR3 reads CARRATGANVLTF. In DNA, the CDR3 is TGTGCCCGTCGGGCGACTGGGGCCAACGTCCTGACTTTC.

The chain couples TRBV12-3 or TRBV12-4 to TRBJ2-7, with unresolved D. The CDR3 is 12 amino acids. Trimming left V 4 bases short and J 7 bases short, with 11 bases between. The CDR3 DNA follows: TGTGCCAGCAGTTCATCCTTGACAGAGCAGTACTTC. Translating gives CASSSSLTEQYF.

The sample holds a few counts of this clonotype. The rearrangement uses TRBV27 and TRBJ2-3, with unresolved D. The CDR3 consists of 13 residues. The V gene lost 6 bases and the J gene lost 1 base, with 8 bases spanning the gap. The V gene's germline CDR1 is MNHEY and CDR2 SMNVEV (reference sequence). CDR3 residues: CASRVLGTDTQYF. The CDR3 nucleotides read TGTGCCAGCAGGGTGCTCGGCACAGATACGCAGTATTTT.

The J gene is TRBJ1-4, the V gene TRBV21-1. TRBV21-1 counts as a pseudogene. The CDR3 consists of 13 residues. The CDR3 here is CASPGGFGEKLFF. CDR3 DNA: TGTGCCAGCCCGGGGGGGTTTGGTGAAAAACTGTTTTTT.

This clonotype was recorded a few times. The genes are TRBV6-5 and TRBJ2-1; 10 nucleotides agree with TRBD1. Germline lookup yields CDR1 MNHEY and CDR2 SVGAGI. V lost 7 bases to trimming and J lost 10 bases; unmatched junction nucleotides: 13. This CDR3 spans 15 amino acids. The CDR3 spells CASKTGTGASREQFF. CDR3 in DNA: TGTGCCAGCAAAACCGGGACAGGGGCATCAAGAGAGCAGTTCTTC.

This rearrangement joins TRBV5-1 to TRBJ2-7, with D maybe TRBD2 (7 bases). V was shortened by 2 bases and J by 5 bases, with 14 bases between the two germline ends. This CDR3 spans 14 amino acids. Germline CDR1 SGHRS, CDR2 YFSETQ. In DNA form, the CDR3 reads TGCGCCAGCAGCTTTAACGGGGGGCCCGACGAGCAGTACTTC. Protein sequence: CASSFNGGPDEQYF.

This rearrangement joins TRBV15 to TRBJ2-7, with TRBD1 identical over 8 bases. This CDR3 spans 16 amino acids. Per the germline V gene, CDR1 is LNHNV and CDR2 is YYDKDF (reference sequence). V lost 2 bases, J lost 9 bases, and 15 bases stayed unmatched. CDR3 sequence reads: CATSRNSGTGTGGQYF. CDR3 DNA: TGTGCCACCAGCAGAAATTCCGGGACAGGTACTGGGGGGCAGTACTTC.

The chain recombines TRBV20-1 with TRBJ2-3, with TRBD2 matching over 7 bases. CDR1 DFQATT and CDR2 SNEGSKA come from the germline V gene (reference sequence). CDR3 length: 14 amino acids. After removal of 6 bases from V and 1 base from J, the junction contained 7 bases not matched to a gene. For the CDR3, the DNA is TGCAGTGCGCTCCGACTAGCCCGCACAGATACGCAGTATTTT. Protein sequence: CSALRLARTDTQYF.